The 25 T cell receptor beta chains reported below all come from one sample, sequenced in a study of patients and donors after allogeneic stem cell transplantation. TCRdb itself ran the RT-PCR reads through MiXCR, one entry per CDR3 protein. The table records 150,000 to 250,000 distinct CDR3 sequences, less than 45% of them present only once. Specimen: blood, either unsorted or a sorted T cell fraction (not recorded which). Receptors were obtained from a human donor who was either an allogeneic HSCT recipient or a stem cell or donor lymphocyte infusion donor (not recorded which). It is not recorded whose cells these are; they may come from a transplant donor.

The sample holds a few counts of this clonotype. The chain couples TRBV15 to TRBJ1-5; D unresolved. CDR1 LNHNV and CDR2 YYDKDF come from the germline V gene (reference sequence). There are 18 residues in the CDR3. Trimming took 0 bases from V and 0 from J, leaving 15 bases between them. As DNA, the CDR3 is TGTGCCACCAGCAGAGATCCCAACGGACCGACTAGCAATCAGCCCCAGCATTTT. Protein product: CATSRDPNGPTSNQPQHF.

The chain combines TRBV4-3 with TRBJ2-7; 10 positions match TRBD1. Germline CDR1 LGHNA, CDR2 YSLEER. This CDR3 region has 15 residues. V lost 2 bases to trimming and J lost 5 bases; unmatched junction nucleotides: 6. The DNA of the CDR3 is TGCGCCAGCAGCCAACCGGGACAGGGGTTTAACGAGCAGTACTTC. Its translation is CASSQPGQGFNEQYF.

This rearrangement joins TRBV5-1 to TRBJ1-1; 9 bases fit TRBD1. The CDR3 is made up of 14 amino acids. After removal of 4 bases from V and 3 bases from J, the junction contained 4 bases not matched to a gene. Germline-derived CDR1 and CDR2 are SGHRS and YFSETQ. CDR3 region: CASSGTGYDTEAFF. The CDR3 coding sequence is TGCGCCAGCAGCGGGACAGGGTATGACACTGAAGCTTTCTTT.

This clonotype has a handful of counts. The chain joins TRBV24-1 to TRBJ2-7, with unresolved D. The germline V and J ends were trimmed by 0 bases and 3 bases, with 20 bases remaining between them. The CDR3 is made up of 18 amino acids. Germline V CDR1 and CDR2: KGHDR, SFDVKD. The CDR3 spells CATSDLPRTDPKGYEQYF. In DNA form, the CDR3 reads TGTGCCACCAGTGATTTGCCCAGAACTGACCCGAAGGGCTACGAGCAGTACTTC.

This clonotype was counted a few times. The chain has TRBV15 and TRBJ1-4; D gene uncertain. The V end lost 0 bases, the J end lost 8 bases, and 16 bases lay between the germline ends. Germline lookup yields CDR1 LNHNV and CDR2 YYDKDF (reference sequence). The CDR3 sequence is 16 residues long. The CDR3 protein is CATSRDPTLGNEKLFF. The CDR3 region has the DNA TGTGCCACCAGCAGAGATCCAACCCTCGGGAACGAAAAACTGTTTTTT.

V and J are TRBV6-5 and TRBJ1-1, with D possibly TRBD1 on 6 matching bases. This CDR3 has 14 amino acids. Germline V CDR1 and CDR2: MNHEY, SVGAGI. Between the trimmed V and J ends, which lost 4 bases and 1 base, there was a span of 10 bases. The CDR3 region is CASSWKGGNTEAFF. In DNA form, the CDR3 reads TGTGCCAGCAGTTGGAAGGGGGGGAACACTGAAGCTTTCTTT.

The V call is TRBV6-6, the J call TRBJ2-1, with D unresolved. CDR1 and CDR2 (germline): MNHNY, SVGAGI (reference sequence). The ends were cut back, 1 base at V and 0 bases at J, with 13 bases in the middle. The CDR3 sequence is 17 residues long. The CDR3 is CASSYFAGTSSYNEQFF. The CDR3 DNA is TGTGCCAGCAGTTACTTTGCCGGCACAAGCTCCTACAATGAGCAGTTCTTC.

The chain employs TRBV9 and TRBJ1-1; no reliable D call. The germline V and J ends were trimmed by 3 bases and 1 base, with 7 bases remaining between them. Germline V gene lookup returns CDR1 SGDLS and CDR2 YYNGEE. This CDR3 region has 13 residues. The DNA for the CDR3 is TGTGCCAGCAGCGGAGATGGGAACACTGAAGCTTTCTTT. Its protein product is CASSGDGNTEAFF.

This clonotype turned up a few times. This sequence joins TRBV4-3 and TRBJ1-5, with 7 bases that match TRBD1. CDR1 LGHNA and CDR2 YSLEER come from the germline V gene. With V trimmed by 3 bases and J by 5 bases, 7 bases remained unmatched. The CDR3 covers 15 residues. CDR3 nucleotide sequence: TGCGCCAGCAGCCAGGAACAGGGGTCCGATCAGCCCCAGCATTTT. Protein product: CASSQEQGSDQPQHF.

The V and J genes are TRBV28 and TRBJ1-2; D is perhaps TRBD1 (6 bases). There are 16 residues in the CDR3. CDR1 and CDR2 (germline): MDHEN, SYDVKM. Trimming pared 3 bases from V and 0 bases from J, leaving 14 bases between. This CDR3 reads CASSFLRTEANYGYTF. The CDR3, as DNA: TGTGCCAGCAGTTTCTTGAGGACAGAAGCTAACTATGGCTACACCTTC.

The chain carries TRBV27 and TRBJ2-1; D uncertain. Germline V gene sequence: CDR1 MNHEY, CDR2 SMNVEV (reference sequence). This CDR3 comprises 13 residues. Trimming pared 5 bases from V and 6 bases from J, leaving 11 bases between. CDR3 nucleotide sequence: TGTGCCAGCAGTCCCGATCTTCCCAATGAGCAGTTCTTC. Translation gives CASSPDLPNEQFF.

The chain joins TRBV6-5 to TRBJ1-2, with unresolved D. The germline V gene encodes CDR1 MNHEY and CDR2 SVGAGI. CDR3 size: 14 residues. V was clipped by 0 bases and J by 4 bases, with 9 bases between them. Written as DNA, the CDR3 is TGTGCCAGCAGTTACTCGAGTCCGACCTATGGCTACACCTTC. This sequence encodes CASSYSSPTYGYTF.

The gene calls are TRBV4-3 and TRBJ1-1; perhaps TRBD1 as D (6 bases). The CDR3 covers 14 residues. V dropped 0 bases and J dropped 4 bases, with 9 bases sitting between them. The germline V gene encodes CDR1 LGHNA and CDR2 YSLEER. Written as DNA, the CDR3 is TGCGCCAGCAGCCAAGAGGGGGCACTCACTGAAGCTTTCTTT. This gives the protein CASSQEGALTEAFF.

This chain joins TRBV29-1 and TRBJ1-2; D gene unclear. The CDR3 is made up of 11 amino acids. With 4 bases removed from V and 9 bases from J, the gap between germline ends came to 12 bases. CDR1 and CDR2 (germline): SQVTM, ANQGSEA. CDR3 in amino acids: CSVGDSMSYTF. Here the CDR3 DNA reads TGCAGCGTTGGAGATTCCATGAGCTACACCTTC. The complete variable domain, with remaining parts taken from reference TRBV29-1 and TRBJ1-2, reads SAVISQKPSRDICQRGTSLTIQCQVDSQVTMMFWYRQQPGQSLTLIATANQGSEATYESGFVIDKFPISRPNLTFSTLTVSNMSPEDSSIYLCSVGDSMSYTFGSGTRLTVV.

The chain is built from TRBV6-5 and TRBJ2-2; 11 positions agree with TRBD2. The CDR3 has 18 residues. The V gene end was trimmed by 6 bases and the J gene end by 6 bases; junction bases not matched to a gene: 15. Germline V gene sequence: CDR1 MNHEY, CDR2 SVGAGI. CDR3 region: CASSRADISGRVSGELFF. The CDR3 DNA reads TGTGCCAGCAGCCGTGCAGATATTAGCGGGAGGGTCTCCGGGGAGCTGTTTTTT.

The count of this clonotype is one. The chain joins TRBV30 to TRBJ2-1; D ambiguous. The CDR3 sequence is 12 residues long. The germline CDR1 and CDR2 sequences are GTSNPN and SVGIG (reference sequence). The V end was cut by 0 bases, the J end by 6 bases, with 6 bases between. In DNA form, the CDR3 reads TGTGCCTGGAGTGTAGCCGGCAATGAGCAGTTCTTC. Translating gives CAWSVAGNEQFF.

The rearrangement uses TRBV12-3 or TRBV12-4 and TRBJ2-1; a weak D match, TRBD2 (6 bases). Trimming cost V 6 bases and J 0 bases, with 18 bases left between them. The CDR3 loop spans 17 amino acids. CDR3 sequence: CASSLSGLRSSYNEQFF. CDR3 DNA: TGTGCCAGCAGCCTTTCGGGACTCCGTAGCTCCTACAATGAGCAGTTCTTC.

The rearrangement uses TRBV12-3 or TRBV12-4 and TRBJ2-1; 14 nucleotides agree with TRBD2. V shed 5 bases, J shed 9 bases, and the junction held 9 bases outside the gene matches. The length of the CDR3 is 16 residues. CDR3 nucleotide sequence: TGTGCCAGCAGTATTCGACTAGCGGGAGGGCGGGGTGAGCAGTTCTTC. It yields the protein CASSIRLAGGRGEQFF.

In its sample, this clonotype was seen a few times. The genes are TRBV5-6 and TRBJ1-6; the D gene is possibly TRBD1 (5 bases). The ends were cut back, 2 bases at V and 4 bases at J, with 22 bases in the middle. Germline V gene sequence: CDR1 SGHDT, CDR2 YYEEEE. The CDR3 contains 19 residues. CDR3 region: CASSLLPRNSPGYNSPLHF. For the CDR3, the DNA is TGTGCCAGCAGCTTACTACCGAGGAACAGCCCAGGGTATAATTCACCCCTCCACTTT.

This chain's CDR3 is CASSQDVRLGPRDEQFF. CDR3 DNA: TGTGCCAGCAGCCAAGATGTGAGACTAGGACCGCGCGATGAGCAGTTCTTC. The rearrangement joins TRBV3-1 to TRBJ2-1; tentatively, D is TRBD2 (6 bases). The CDR3 sequence is 17 residues long. Between the trimmed V and J ends, which lost 0 bases and 8 bases, there was a span of 20 bases. Germline lookup yields CDR1 LGHDT and CDR2 YNNKEL (reference sequence).

This clonotype showed up just once. The chain is built from TRBV7-2 and TRBJ1-1, with D hard to call. There are 14 residues in the CDR3. Germline V gene sequence: CDR1 SGHTA, CDR2 FQGNSA. Trimming took 1 base from V and 1 from J, leaving 7 bases between them. The CDR3, as DNA: TGTGCCAGCAGCTTAGATGCACAGAACACTGAAGCTTTCTTT. This encodes CASSLDAQNTEAFF.

This clonotype was counted between two and nine times. The chain has TRBV20-1 and TRBJ1-1; 11 bases line up with TRBD1. After removal of 5 bases from V and 6 bases from J, the junction contained 17 bases not matched to a gene. Germline V CDR1 and CDR2: DFQATT, SNEGSKA (reference sequence). The CDR3 is 17 amino acids. The CDR3 loop is CSASRSGTGGKKAEAFF. The CDR3 DNA reads TGCAGTGCTTCCCGTTCCGGGACAGGGGGAAAAAAAGCTGAAGCTTTCTTT.

This chain links TRBV12-3 or TRBV12-4 with TRBJ1-5, with no clear D. This CDR3 has 17 amino acids. Trimming stripped 5 bases from V and 4 bases from J, with 21 bases between. In DNA form, the CDR3 reads TGTGCCAGCAGTCTGTGGGTCGGGCAGCCCCAAAATCAGCCCCAGCATTTT. Translation: CASSLWVGQPQNQPQHF.

The chain combines TRBV4-3 with TRBJ1-4; D ambiguous. The CDR3 loop spans 15 amino acids. Trimming removed 1 base at V and 5 bases at J, with 11 bases between. Germline CDR1 and CDR2: LGHNA and YSLEER. CDR3 sequence reads: CASSQVPGLNEKLFF. CDR3 sequence (DNA): TGCGCCAGCAGCCAAGTCCCGGGATTAAATGAAAAACTGTTTTTT.

V usage is TRBV5-1 and J usage is TRBJ2-7, with 8 bases identical to TRBD1. V was clipped by 5 bases and J by 0 bases; unmatched bases: 4. CDR1 is SGHRS, CDR2 YFSETQ, per germline. The CDR3 has 14 residues. The CDR3 DNA is TGCGCCAGCAGACCCGGACAGGGCTCCTACGAGCAGTACTTC. Its protein is CASRPGQGSYEQYF.